This T cell receptor beta chain was documented in a study of post-analysis software for immune sequencing data (dated by TCRdb to between 2014 and 2017). Describing the broader study: Disease courses on record covered relapsing-remitting, secondary progressive and progressive-relapsing multiple sclerosis, though some patients had no subtype annotation. A subset of samples was prepared in parallel using single-end sample barcoding, then pooled and co-amplified after Illumina adapter ligation. The patient repertoires were set against eleven to twelve previously published healthy control repertoires from donors whose ages ranged from roughly 6 to 27 years.

Study-wide findings and limitations: Compared with controls, multiple sclerosis patients had significantly lower normalized Chao1 diversity, a finding suggesting substantial peripheral T-cell clonal expansion. The multiple sclerosis patient group was slightly younger than the control group. Significantly higher frequencies in patients than in controls were found for a few TRBV segments, including TRBV5-6, TRBV5-1 and TRBV20-1. Strong co-clustering of samples prepared in the same batch was shown by direct clustering with F measure, prompting a batch-effect correction.

In its sample, this clonotype was seen many times. The specificity of this receptor is unknown. It has no much larger one-base neighbor in the sample; base qualities were not kept. TCR beta repertoires were profiled from peripheral blood of approximately 13 young patients with multiple sclerosis to demonstrate the VDJtools post-analysis software. Multiple sclerosis patients were children and adolescents aged roughly 6 to 16 years. CDR3 length: 13 amino acids, cysteine to phenylalanine. Only CDR3 DNA is held: 39 bases, read in frame from base 1. CDR1 MNHEY and CDR2 SVGAGI were looked up in the germline V gene. V and J are truncated by 5 bases and 2 bases respectively, leaving an intervening sequence of 9 bases. Library creation used PCR. The run used an Illumina HiSeq 2500. Unique molecular identifiers were incorporated into TCR beta cDNA libraries to reduce PCR and sequencing biases. Every 1 to 10 million input T cells yielded 500,000 or so cDNA molecules, meaning each molecule approximated one T cell. The patient libraries were prepared and sequenced with the same protocol used for the earlier healthy control dataset. Within a given batch, samples were prepared together, multiplexed and sequenced on the same HiSeq lane. Regarding the original processing steps: MIGEC was used to process the raw barcoded reads, and molecular identifier groups with only a single read were discarded before consensus assembly and CDR3 extraction. Clonotype tables were post-analysed with VDJtools, and diversity was normalized by down-sampling all datasets to the smallest sample size. In repertoire overlap clustering, CDR3 amino acid sequences, but not nucleotide sequences, were matched to correct batch-related cross-sample contamination. TCRdb passed the public sequencing reads through fastp at Q25 and MiXCR, retaining productive beta sequences. Identical CDR3 protein sequences are pooled into one entry, listed with their most common genes and DNA. The V and J calls shown here were made by TCRdb, not taken from the authors' results. The sample data list fewer than 550,000 distinct CDR3 sequences, and 30% to 40% of these were observed just once. About 6% of the sample rests with the top ten.

The material sequenced was blood. The source of this sequence is a girl aged 2-17 years with multiple sclerosis. Recombination linked TRBV6-5 to TRBJ2-5, with a tentative D gene TRBD2 over 6 matching bases. Read as DNA, the sequence is TGTGCCAGCAGTCGGGGGATACAAGAGACCCAGTACTTC. It translates as CASSRGIQETQYF.